The T cell receptor beta chain described here comes from a study of molecular identifiers for immune sequencing clone quantification. MiXCR was run by TCRdb on the PCR reads, yielding one entry per CDR3 protein. The table has 50,000 or so distinct CDR3 sequences, almost 25% seen once. About this clonotype: Possible read error: a much larger clone is one base away.

The CDR3 is made up of 14 amino acids. Germline CDR1 and CDR2: LNHNV and YYDKDF (reference sequence). This sequence originates from a human donor in good health. Some libraries in this study had Jurkat cell RNA spiked in. The chain recombines TRBV15 with TRBJ2-1; D may be TRBD1 or TRBD2 (6 bases each). The sequenced sample consisted of naive CD8+ T cells from blood, with Jurkat cell RNA spiked in. This sample's subset: FACS-sorted CD8+CD4-CCR7+CD45RA+ naive T cells. The CDR3 DNA reads as TGTGCCACCAGCGGGGGGACATCTAACAATGAGCGGTTCTTC. This translates into CATSGGTSNNERFF.